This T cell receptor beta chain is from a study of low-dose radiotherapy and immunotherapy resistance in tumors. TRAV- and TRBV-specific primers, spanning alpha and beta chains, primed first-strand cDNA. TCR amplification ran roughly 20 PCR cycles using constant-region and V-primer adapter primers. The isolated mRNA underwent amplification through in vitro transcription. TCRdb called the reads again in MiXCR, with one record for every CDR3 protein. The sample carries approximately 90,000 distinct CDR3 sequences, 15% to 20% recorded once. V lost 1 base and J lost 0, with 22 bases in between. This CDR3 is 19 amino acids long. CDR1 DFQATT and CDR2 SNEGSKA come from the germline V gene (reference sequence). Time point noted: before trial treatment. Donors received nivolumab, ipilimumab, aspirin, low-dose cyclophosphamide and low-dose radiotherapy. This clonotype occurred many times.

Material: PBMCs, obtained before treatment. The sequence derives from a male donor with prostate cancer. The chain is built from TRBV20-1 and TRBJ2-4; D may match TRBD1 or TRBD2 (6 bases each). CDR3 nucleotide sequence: TGCAGTGCTAGAGGGGGACTGAAGGGGGGAGATCTAGCCAAAAACATTCAGTACTTC. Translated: CSARGGLKGGDLAKNIQYF.